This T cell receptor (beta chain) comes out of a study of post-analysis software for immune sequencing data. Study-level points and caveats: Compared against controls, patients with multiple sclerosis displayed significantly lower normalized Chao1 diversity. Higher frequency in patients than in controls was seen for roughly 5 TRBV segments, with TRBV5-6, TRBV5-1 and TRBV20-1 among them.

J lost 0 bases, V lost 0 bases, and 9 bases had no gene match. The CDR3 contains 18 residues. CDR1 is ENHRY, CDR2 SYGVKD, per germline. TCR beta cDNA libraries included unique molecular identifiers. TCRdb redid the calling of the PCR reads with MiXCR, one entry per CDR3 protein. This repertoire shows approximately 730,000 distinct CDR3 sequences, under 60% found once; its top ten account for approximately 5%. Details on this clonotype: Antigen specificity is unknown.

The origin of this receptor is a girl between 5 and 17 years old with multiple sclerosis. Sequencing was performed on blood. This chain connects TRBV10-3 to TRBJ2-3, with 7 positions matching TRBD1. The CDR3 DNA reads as TGTGCCATCAGTGAGTCGGGGACAGCCACCACTAGCACAGATACGCAGTATTTT. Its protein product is CAISESGTATTSTDTQYF.